This entry lists 8 T cell receptor beta chains sequenced from one sample in a study of CD8 T cells in ankylosing spondylitis. TCRdb independently ran MiXCR on the 5' RACE reads; one entry per CDR3 protein. The sample has some 200,000 distinct CDR3 sequences, about 7% seen once. Antigen specificity for these receptors is unknown. Study-wide results and limits: Characteristic of ankylosing spondylitis blood, it appeared, was a TCR beta motif comprising several highly homologous variants.

The sequencing sample was made of blood, either unsorted or a sorted T cell fraction (not recorded which). These receptors all stem from a male donor with ankylosing spondylitis.

Details on this clonotype: One end of the junction varies from germline; a read error may be responsible. The CDR3 DNA is TGTGTCAGCAGCTTAGGCGTTCCGGGGGAGCAGTACTTC. Translating it yields CVSSLGVPGEQYF. The chain is built from TRBV7-9 and TRBJ2-7, with a tentative D call TRBD2 (5 bases). CDR1 and CDR2 from the germline V gene are SEHNR and FQNEAQ (reference sequence). CDR3 length equals 13 residues.

This clonotype was detected only a few times. Germline and junction disagree at one end, which may indicate a read error. V and J are TRBV27 and TRBJ1-2, with D possibly being TRBD1 (6 bases). CDR1 and CDR2 from the germline V gene are MNHEY and SMNVEV (reference sequence). The CDR3 is made up of 12 amino acids. In nucleotides, the CDR3 is TGTGCCAGCAGTGCCGGGATGGGGGCCCCCCGCTTC. It is translated as CASSAGMGAPRF.

This clonotype came up a few times. The chain couples TRBV6-5 to TRBJ1-6; 7 nucleotides match TRBD1. The J segment lost 9 bases and the V segment lost 3 bases, leaving 5 bases of the junction unmatched. The germline V gene encodes CDR1 MNHEY and CDR2 SVGAGI. CDR3 length: 14 residues. The CDR3 is CASSYGTEISPLHF. The CDR3 region has the DNA TGTGCCAGCAGTTATGGGACAGAAATTTCACCCCTCCACTTT.

This clonotype appeared a few times. The J gene is TRBJ1-2, the V gene TRBV27, with a tentative D call TRBD1 (5 bases). Trimming took 3 bases from V and 1 from J, leaving 15 bases between them. Germline CDR1 MNHEY, CDR2 SMNVEV (reference sequence). The CDR3 is 16 amino acids. The CDR3 DNA is TGTGCCAGCAGTTTGGTCGGAGGGGACGATAACTATGGCTACACCTTC. Translation: CASSLVGGDDNYGYTF.

This clonotype has only a few counts. V usage is TRBV4-3 and J usage is TRBJ1-2; maybe TRBD1 (5 bases). Germline V gene data show CDR1 as LGHNA and CDR2 as YSLEER. This CDR3 contains 16 residues. Trimming pared 3 bases from V and 4 bases from J, leaving 18 bases between. CDR3 DNA sequence: TGCGCCAGCAGCCACCGGGACTCACGGTGGGTCTATGGCTACACCTTC. Translating gives CASSHRDSRWVYGYTF.

This clonotype was picked up many times. The chain recombines TRBV12-3 or TRBV12-4 with TRBJ2-7; D is unclear. The CDR3 length is 13 residues. The ends were cut back, 4 bases at V and 4 bases at J, with 11 bases in the middle. The CDR3: CASSSIDLYEQYF. As DNA, the CDR3 is TGTGCCAGCAGTTCTATCGACTTATACGAGCAGTACTTC.

This clonotype was detected many times. J is TRBJ2-3 and V is TRBV4-3; D is undetermined. The CDR3 runs 13 residues. Germline V gene sequence: CDR1 LGHNA, CDR2 YSLEER. V was pared by 1 base and J by 6 bases, with 8 bases between. This CDR3 is CASSQGRSDTQYF. The CDR3 DNA is TGCGCCAGCAGCCAAGGCCGCAGTGATACGCAGTATTTT.

This clonotype showed up many times. The CDR3 DNA reads as TGCGCCAGCAGCTTGGCCCCAAGCGGGAGGGCCAATCTTTATTACAATGAGCAGTTCTTC. It codes for CASSLAPSGRANLYYNEQFF. V is TRBV5-1 and J is TRBJ2-1; 10 bases map to TRBD2. V was clipped by 0 bases and J by 4 bases; unmatched bases: 16. The CDR3 is 20 residues long. In germline, CDR1 is SGHRS, CDR2 YFSETQ.